Below, 26 T cell receptor beta chains from the same sample are listed, as sequenced in a study of CD8 T cells in Susac syndrome. Reverse transcription of about 0.5 to 1 ug RNA used random hexamers. Each CDR3 protein gets one entry after TCRdb re-called the immunoSEQ multiplex PCR reads with MiXCR. The sample holds fewer than 200,000 distinct CDR3 sequences, 90% to 95% seen once. The sample was CD4+ T cells from PBMCs. The receptors were sampled from a human donor with Susac syndrome.

The chain is built from TRBV19 and TRBJ1-1; 8 bases fit TRBD1. Per the germline V gene, CDR1 is LNHDA and CDR2 is SQIVND (reference sequence). J lost 1 base, V lost 3 bases, and 1 base had no gene match. The CDR3 is 14 amino acids. CDR3 residues: CASSMDRANTEAFF. CDR3 DNA sequence: TGTGCCAGTAGTATGGACAGGGCGAACACTGAAGCTTTCTTT.

The J gene is TRBJ1-2, the V gene TRBV9, with 7 bases matching TRBD1. The CDR3 covers 13 residues. With 2 bases clipped from V and 6 bases from J, the junction kept 4 bases outside the gene matches. The V gene's germline CDR1 is SGDLS and CDR2 YYNGEE. The CDR3 loop is CASSVAGGHGYTF. CDR3 coding DNA: TGTGCCAGCAGCGTGGCAGGGGGACATGGCTACACCTTC.

This clonotype was seen once. This chain links TRBV20-1 with TRBJ2-1, with D possibly being TRBD1 or TRBD2 (5 bases each). Per the germline V gene, CDR1 is DFQATT and CDR2 is SNEGSKA (reference sequence). The ends were cut back, 7 bases at V and 9 bases at J, with 16 bases in the middle. The CDR3 extends over 12 amino acids. The CDR3 region has the DNA TGCAGTGTCCGGGACCGCGGTGGTGAGCAGTTCTTC. This encodes CSVRDRGGEQFF.

V usage is TRBV5-6 and J usage is TRBJ1-6; TRBD1 matches 10 bases. Germline CDR1 SGHDT, CDR2 YYEEEE. V trimming: 1 base; J trimming: 8 bases; junction bases outside the gene matches: 9. The length of the CDR3 is 17 residues. The CDR3 loop is CASSLWLRDRGDSPLHF. Written as DNA, the CDR3 is TGTGCCAGCAGCTTGTGGTTAAGGGACAGGGGCGATTCACCCCTCCACTTT.

The J gene is TRBJ2-5, the V gene TRBV20-1; D is ambiguous. The ends were cut back, 1 base at V and 5 bases at J, with 8 bases in the middle. Germline-derived CDR1 and CDR2 are DFQATT and SNEGSKA (reference sequence). The CDR3 is made up of 12 amino acids. For the CDR3, the DNA is TGCAGTGCTAGAGTACAAGGGGAGACCCAGTACTTC. Protein product: CSARVQGETQYF.

CDR3 DNA: TGTGCCAGCCGCCCCTCCGTCCGCCCATCCGAGCAGTACTTC. It translates to CASRPSVRPSEQYF. The V gene is TRBV6-6, the J gene TRBJ2-7; no firm D call. Trimming removed 8 bases from V and 6 bases from J, with 20 bases in between. The CDR3 is 14 residues long. The V gene's germline CDR1 is MNHNY and CDR2 SVGAGI (reference sequence).

This chain uses TRBV15 with TRBJ2-7, with a possible D match to TRBD1 (6 bases). Germline V lookup: CDR1 LNHNV, CDR2 YYDKDF (reference sequence). The ends were cut back, 3 bases at V and 4 bases at J, with 7 bases in the middle. This CDR3 contains 12 residues. The CDR3 DNA is TGTGCCACCAGCAGGGGGGCGTACGAGCAGTACTTC. Amino acid sequence: CATSRGAYEQYF.

The gene calls are TRBV20-1 and TRBJ1-5, with 9 bases matching TRBD1. The CDR3 covers 13 residues. Germline V gene lookup returns CDR1 DFQATT and CDR2 SNEGSKA (reference sequence). V dropped 4 bases and J dropped 4; count of bases not matched to a gene: 2. The CDR3 nucleotides are TGCAGTGCTACTGGACAGGGGAATCAGCCCCAGCATTTT. Protein: CSATGQGNQPQHF.

This chain connects TRBV3-1 to TRBJ1-1; 10 bases match TRBD1. V was pared by 5 bases and J by 5 bases, with 5 bases of the junction left unmatched. The germline CDR1 and CDR2 sequences are LGHDT and YNNKEL (reference sequence). The CDR3 loop spans 14 amino acids. DNA of the CDR3: TGTGCCAGCAGCGGATGGACAGGGGGGACTGAAGCTTTCTTT. Amino acids: CASSGWTGGTEAFF.

This chain uses TRBV25-1 with TRBJ1-6; 8 nucleotides align to TRBD1. This CDR3 is 13 amino acids long. The germline V gene has CDR1 MGHDK and CDR2 SYGVNS. Unmatched junction bases numbered 3, after V lost 4 bases and J lost 10 bases. CDR3: CASSGQGPSPLHF. CDR3 DNA sequence: TGTGCCAGCAGTGGACAGGGGCCGTCACCCCTCCACTTT.

In nucleotides, the CDR3 is TGCAGTGCCACAAGTACAGGGATTCCCAAAAACATTCAGTACTTC. The encoded protein is CSATSTGIPKNIQYF. The chain links TRBV20-1 to TRBJ2-4; D may be TRBD1 (6 bases). Germline values: CDR1 DFQATT, CDR2 SNEGSKA (reference sequence). The CDR3 loop spans 15 amino acids. V was pared by 6 bases and J by 2 bases, with 17 bases between.

V gene TRBV20-1 combines with J gene TRBJ2-3; D remains unclear. Trimming stripped 0 bases from V and 5 bases from J, with 12 bases between. The length of the CDR3 is 14 residues. The V gene's germline CDR1 is DFQATT and CDR2 SNEGSKA (reference sequence). The DNA for the CDR3 is TGCAGTGCTAGAGATTCAGGTCACCAAGATACGCAGTATTTT. It codes for CSARDSGHQDTQYF.

This clonotype was seen a handful of times. The chain is built from TRBV18 and TRBJ2-1; D uncertain. Per germline, CDR1 KGHSH and CDR2 LQKENI. Trimming took off 0 bases at V and 3 bases at J, with 3 bases between the two ends. The CDR3 runs to 13 residues. CDR3 amino acids: CASSPPSYNEQFF. The DNA of the CDR3 is TGTGCCAGCTCACCACCAAGCTACAATGAGCAGTTCTTC.

This clonotype was seen a handful of times. Written as DNA, the CDR3 is TGCAGCGTTGCTAAGGGATACACTGAAGCTTTCTTT. Its protein is CSVAKGYTEAFF. The chain employs TRBV29-1 and TRBJ1-1, with unresolved D. V gave up 4 bases and J gave up 3 bases, with 9 bases separating them. The CDR3 loop spans 12 amino acids. Germline V gene sequence: CDR1 SQVTM, CDR2 ANQGSEA. Complete variable domain (other parts from reference TRBV29-1 and TRBJ1-1): SAVISQKPSRDICQRGTSLTIQCQVDSQVTMMFWYRQQPGQSLTLIATANQGSEATYESGFVIDKFPISRPNLTFSTLTVSNMSPEDSSIYLCSVAKGYTEAFFGQGTRLTVV.

V usage is TRBV13 and J usage is TRBJ2-3; D remains unclear. CDR1 is PRHDT and CDR2 is FYEKMQ in the germline V gene (reference sequence). Trimming stripped 5 bases from V and 2 bases from J, with 14 bases between. The CDR3 has 15 residues. CDR3 coding DNA: TGTGCCAGCAGCCCCCTAGGGCCGGACACAGATACGCAGTATTTT. Translated: CASSPLGPDTDTQYF.

The rearrangement uses TRBV3-1 and TRBJ1-2; D is undetermined. CDR1 is LGHDT and CDR2 is YNNKEL in the germline V gene (reference sequence). This CDR3 is built from 15 residues. V lost 0 bases to trimming and J lost 3 bases, with 11 bases between them. The CDR3, as DNA: TGTGCCAGCAGCCAAGATTTAGGGTCTGACTATGGCTACACCTTC. Translation gives CASSQDLGSDYGYTF.

V usage is TRBV20-1 and J usage is TRBJ2-7; TRBD2 aligns across 10 bases. V dropped 3 bases and J dropped 3; count of bases not matched to a gene: 5. Germline CDR1 is DFQATT and CDR2 is SNEGSKA (reference sequence). The CDR3 is 14 residues long. For the CDR3, the DNA is TGCAGTGCTAGTAGCGGGGGGTTGTACTACGAGCAGTACTTC. Its protein is CSASSGGLYYEQYF.

The gene calls are TRBV30 and TRBJ1-1; TRBD1 aligns across 10 bases. The length of the CDR3 is 16 residues. The germline V gene encodes CDR1 GTSNPN and CDR2 SVGIG (reference sequence). J was trimmed by 3 bases and V by 0 bases; bases with no gene match: 7. CDR3 sequence: CAWSVRDRGFDTEAFF. The CDR3 bases are TGTGCCTGGAGTGTAAGGGACAGGGGTTTTGACACTGAAGCTTTCTTT.

V and J are TRBV20-1 and TRBJ2-1, with D uncertain. CDR1 DFQATT and CDR2 SNEGSKA come from the germline V gene (reference sequence). V dropped 0 bases and J dropped 4 bases, with 16 bases sitting between them. This CDR3 spans 16 amino acids. The CDR3 bases are TGCAGTGCTAGAGATCAAGGAGAGAGCTCATACAATGAGCAGTTCTTC. Translation gives CSARDQGESSYNEQFF.

This clonotype was found once. The rearrangement links TRBV20-1 to TRBJ2-5; D may be TRBD2 (6 bases). Germline CDR1 reads DFQATT; CDR2 reads SNEGSKA (reference sequence). V was shortened by 0 bases and J by 2 bases, with 10 bases between the two germline ends. The CDR3 is 14 residues long. The CDR3 nucleotides read TGCAGTGCTAGAGATAGAGGGAGGCAAGAGACCCAGTACTTC. Translated, it gives CSARDRGRQETQYF.

In DNA, the CDR3 is TGCGCCAGCAGCGGGACAGGGTCCTACGAGCAGTACTTC. Its translation is CASSGTGSYEQYF. The V and J genes are TRBV5-1 and TRBJ2-7; TRBD1 aligns across 9 bases. Germline CDR1 and CDR2: SGHRS and YFSETQ. Trimming at V came to 4 bases and at J to 1 base, leaving 0 bases not matched to a gene. The CDR3 spans 13 residues.

In its sample, this clonotype was seen once. V usage is TRBV28 and J usage is TRBJ2-3; D might be TRBD1 (6 bases). The CDR3 runs 16 residues. With 3 bases removed from V and 1 base from J, the gap between germline ends came to 14 bases. Germline-derived CDR1 and CDR2 are MDHEN and SYDVKM. The CDR3 DNA is TGTGCCAGCAGTTTCCACCCAGGGGCGCGCACAGATACGCAGTATTTT. It is translated as CASSFHPGARTDTQYF. The full variable domain, in which reference TRBV28 and TRBJ2-3 provide the parts outside the CDR3, is DVKVTQSSRYLVKRTGEKVFLECVQDMDHENMFWYRQDPGLGLRLIYFSYDVKMKEKGDIPEGYSVSREKKERFSLILESASTNQTSMYLCASSFHPGARTDTQYFGPGTRLTVL.

The chain recombines TRBV20-1 with TRBJ1-6; D gene ambiguous. This CDR3 has 13 amino acids. Germline CDR1 reads DFQATT; CDR2 reads SNEGSKA (reference sequence). Trimming pared 3 bases from V and 6 bases from J, leaving 9 bases between. In DNA form, the CDR3 reads TGCAGTGCTAGGCGGGGAGGTAATTCACCCCTCCACTTT. This translates into CSARRGGNSPLHF.

This clonotype was detected a few times. The chain recombines TRBV7-9 with TRBJ2-7; either TRBD1 or TRBD2 may fit D (5 bases each). The length of the CDR3 is 12 residues. Between the trimmed V and J ends, which lost 5 bases and 2 bases, there was a span of 7 bases. Germline V gives CDR1 SEHNR, CDR2 FQNEAQ (reference sequence). In DNA form, the CDR3 reads TGTGCCAGCAGCACGGGACCCTACGAGCAGTACTTC. Translated: CASSTGPYEQYF.

The chain is built from TRBV27 and TRBJ2-7; the match to TRBD2 covers 14 bases. V gave up 4 bases and J gave up 2 bases; unmatched junction bases: 1. This CDR3 is built from 15 residues. From germline, CDR1 is MNHEY and CDR2 SMNVEV (reference sequence). CDR3 in amino acids: CASSSGLAGAYEQYF. As DNA, the CDR3 is TGTGCCAGCAGTTCGGGACTAGCGGGGGCCTACGAGCAGTACTTC.

The chain joins TRBV7-9 to TRBJ2-1, with D possibly matching TRBD2 (6 bases). Germline V gene sequence: CDR1 SEHNR, CDR2 FQNEAQ (reference sequence). This CDR3 contains 18 residues. V gave up 5 bases and J gave up 5 bases, with 25 bases separating them. The CDR3 nucleotides are TGTGCCAGCAGCCCGGGACTGAGTTTCAAACCACTTCACAATGAGCAGTTCTTC. This sequence encodes CASSPGLSFKPLHNEQFF.